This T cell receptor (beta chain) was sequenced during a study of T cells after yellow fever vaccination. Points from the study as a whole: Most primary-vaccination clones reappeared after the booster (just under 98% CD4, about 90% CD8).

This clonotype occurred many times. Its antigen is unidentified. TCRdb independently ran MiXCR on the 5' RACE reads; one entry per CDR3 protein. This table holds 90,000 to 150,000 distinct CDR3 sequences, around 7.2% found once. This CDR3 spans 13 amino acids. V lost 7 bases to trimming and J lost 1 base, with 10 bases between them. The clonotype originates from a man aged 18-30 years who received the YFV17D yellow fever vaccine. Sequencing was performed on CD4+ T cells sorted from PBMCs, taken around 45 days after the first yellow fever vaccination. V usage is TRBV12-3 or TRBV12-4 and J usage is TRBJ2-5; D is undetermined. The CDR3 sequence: CASNERSQETQYF. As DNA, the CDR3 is TGTGCCAGCAACGAACGGTCCCAAGAGACCCAGTACTTC.